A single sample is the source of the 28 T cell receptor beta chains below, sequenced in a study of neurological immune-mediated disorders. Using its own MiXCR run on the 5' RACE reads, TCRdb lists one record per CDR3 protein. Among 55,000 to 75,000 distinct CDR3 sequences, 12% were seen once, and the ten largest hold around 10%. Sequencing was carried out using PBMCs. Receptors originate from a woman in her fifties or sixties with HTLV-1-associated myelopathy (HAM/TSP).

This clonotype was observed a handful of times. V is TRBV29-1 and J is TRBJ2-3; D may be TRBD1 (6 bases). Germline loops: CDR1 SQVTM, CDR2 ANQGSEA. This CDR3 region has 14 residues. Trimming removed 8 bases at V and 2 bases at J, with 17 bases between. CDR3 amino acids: CSFRDTGYTDTQYF. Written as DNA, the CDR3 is TGCAGCTTCCGGGACACGGGGTACACAGATACGCAGTATTTT.

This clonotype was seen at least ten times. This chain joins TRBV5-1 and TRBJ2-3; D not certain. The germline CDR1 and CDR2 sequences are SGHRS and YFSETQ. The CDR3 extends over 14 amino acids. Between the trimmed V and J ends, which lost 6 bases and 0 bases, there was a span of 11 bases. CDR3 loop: CASTSWSSTDTQYF. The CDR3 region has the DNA TGCGCCAGCACCTCCTGGAGTAGCACAGATACGCAGTATTTT.

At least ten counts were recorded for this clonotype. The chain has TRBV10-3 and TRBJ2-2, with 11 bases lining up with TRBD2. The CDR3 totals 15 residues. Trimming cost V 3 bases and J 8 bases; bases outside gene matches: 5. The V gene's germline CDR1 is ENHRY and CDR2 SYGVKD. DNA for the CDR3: TGTGCCATCAGTGACCTAGCGGGAGGTTCGGGGGAGCTGTTTTTT. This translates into CAISDLAGGSGELFF.

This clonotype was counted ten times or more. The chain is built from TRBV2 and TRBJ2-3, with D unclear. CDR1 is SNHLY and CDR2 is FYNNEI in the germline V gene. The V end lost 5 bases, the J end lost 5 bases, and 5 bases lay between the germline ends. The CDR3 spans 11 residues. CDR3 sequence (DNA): TGTGCCAGCAGTAGAAGAGATACGCAGTATTTT. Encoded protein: CASSRRDTQYF.

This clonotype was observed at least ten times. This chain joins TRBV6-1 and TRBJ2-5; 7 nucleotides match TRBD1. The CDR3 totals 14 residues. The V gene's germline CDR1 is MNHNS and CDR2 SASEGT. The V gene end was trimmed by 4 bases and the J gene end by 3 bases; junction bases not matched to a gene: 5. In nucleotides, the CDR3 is TGTGCCAGCAGTGCAGGGGGAATAGAAGAGACCCAGTACTTC. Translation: CASSAGGIEETQYF.

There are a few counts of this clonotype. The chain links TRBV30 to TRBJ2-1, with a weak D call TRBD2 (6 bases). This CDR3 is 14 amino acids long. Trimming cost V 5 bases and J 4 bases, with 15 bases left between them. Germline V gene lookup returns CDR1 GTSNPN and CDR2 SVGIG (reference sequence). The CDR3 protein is CAWWGSGLYNEQFF. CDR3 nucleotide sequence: TGTGCCTGGTGGGGTAGCGGCTTATACAATGAGCAGTTCTTC.

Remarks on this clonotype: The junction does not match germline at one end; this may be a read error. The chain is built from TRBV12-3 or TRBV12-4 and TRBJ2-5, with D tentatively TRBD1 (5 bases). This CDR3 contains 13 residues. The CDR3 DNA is TGTGCCAGCACCCAGGGATTTGAAGAGATCCAGTACTTC. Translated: CASTQGFEEIQYF.

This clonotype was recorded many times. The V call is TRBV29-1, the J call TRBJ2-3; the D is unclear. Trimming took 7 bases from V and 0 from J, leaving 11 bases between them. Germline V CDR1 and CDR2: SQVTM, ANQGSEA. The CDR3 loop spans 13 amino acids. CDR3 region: CSASLESTDTQYF. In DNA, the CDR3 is TGCAGCGCCAGCCTAGAGAGCACAGATACGCAGTATTTT.

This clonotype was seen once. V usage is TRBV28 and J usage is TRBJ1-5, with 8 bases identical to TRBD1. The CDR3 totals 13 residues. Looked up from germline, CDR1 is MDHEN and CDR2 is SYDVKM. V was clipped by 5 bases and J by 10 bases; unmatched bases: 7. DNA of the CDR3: TGTGCCAGCAGTCCCAGGACAGGGAACCCCCAGCATTTT. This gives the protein CASSPRTGNPQHF. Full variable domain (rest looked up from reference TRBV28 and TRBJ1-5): DVKVTQSSRYLVKRTGEKVFLECVQDMDHENMFWYRQDPGLGLRLIYFSYDVKMKEKGDIPEGYSVSREKKERFSLILESASTNQTSMYLCASSPRTGNPQHFGDGTRLSIL.

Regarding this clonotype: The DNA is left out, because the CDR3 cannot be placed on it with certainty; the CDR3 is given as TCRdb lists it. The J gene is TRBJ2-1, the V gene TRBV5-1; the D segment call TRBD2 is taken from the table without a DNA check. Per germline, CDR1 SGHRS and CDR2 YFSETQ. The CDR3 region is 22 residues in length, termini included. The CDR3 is CASSFYICSAPGLAGGYNEQFF.

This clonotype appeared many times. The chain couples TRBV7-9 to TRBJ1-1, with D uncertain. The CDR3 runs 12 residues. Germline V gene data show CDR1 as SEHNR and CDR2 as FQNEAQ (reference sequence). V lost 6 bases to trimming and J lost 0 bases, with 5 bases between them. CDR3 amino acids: CASSQMNTEAFF. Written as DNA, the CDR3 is TGTGCCAGCAGTCAAATGAACACTGAAGCTTTCTTT.

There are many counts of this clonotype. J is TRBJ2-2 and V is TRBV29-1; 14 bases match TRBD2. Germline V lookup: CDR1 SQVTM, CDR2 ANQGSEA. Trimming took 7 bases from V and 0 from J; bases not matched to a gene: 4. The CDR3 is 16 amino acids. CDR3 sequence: CSATGLAGANTGELFF. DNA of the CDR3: TGCAGCGCTACGGGACTAGCGGGAGCGAACACCGGGGAGCTGTTTTTT.

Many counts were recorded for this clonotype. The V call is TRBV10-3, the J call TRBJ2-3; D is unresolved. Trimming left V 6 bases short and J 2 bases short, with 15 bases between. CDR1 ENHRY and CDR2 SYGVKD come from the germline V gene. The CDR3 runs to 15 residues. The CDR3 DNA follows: TGTGCCATCAGCCAGAATGCACACCCCACAGATACGCAGTATTTT. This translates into CAISQNAHPTDTQYF.

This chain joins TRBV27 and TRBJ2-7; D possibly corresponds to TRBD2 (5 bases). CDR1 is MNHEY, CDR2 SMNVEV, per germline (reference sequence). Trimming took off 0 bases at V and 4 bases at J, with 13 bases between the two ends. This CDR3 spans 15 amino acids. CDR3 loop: CASSLSPSGGYEQYF. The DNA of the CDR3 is TGTGCCAGCAGTTTATCGCCCAGCGGCGGGTACGAGCAGTACTTC.

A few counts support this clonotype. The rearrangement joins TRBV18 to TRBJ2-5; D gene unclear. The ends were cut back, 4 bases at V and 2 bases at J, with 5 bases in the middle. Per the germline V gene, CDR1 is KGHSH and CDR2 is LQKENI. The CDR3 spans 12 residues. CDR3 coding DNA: TGTGCCAGCTCACTCCTACAAGAGACCCAGTACTTC. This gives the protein CASSLLQETQYF.

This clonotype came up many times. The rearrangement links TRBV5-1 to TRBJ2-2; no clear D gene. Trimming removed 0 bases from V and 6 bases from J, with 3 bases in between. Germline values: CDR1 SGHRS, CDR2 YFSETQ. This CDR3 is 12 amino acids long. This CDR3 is CASSLGAGELFF. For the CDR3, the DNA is TGCGCCAGCAGCTTGGGGGCCGGGGAGCTGTTTTTT.

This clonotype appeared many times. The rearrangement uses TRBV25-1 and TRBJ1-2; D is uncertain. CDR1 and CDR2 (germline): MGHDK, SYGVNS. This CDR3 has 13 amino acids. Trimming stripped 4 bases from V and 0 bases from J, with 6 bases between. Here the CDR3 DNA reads TGTGCCAGCAGTGGACGAACTAACTATGGCTACACCTTC. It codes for CASSGRTNYGYTF.

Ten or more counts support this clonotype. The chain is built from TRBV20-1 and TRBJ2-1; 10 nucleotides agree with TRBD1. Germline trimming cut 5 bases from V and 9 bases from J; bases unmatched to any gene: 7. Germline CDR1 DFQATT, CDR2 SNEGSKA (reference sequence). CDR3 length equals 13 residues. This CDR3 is CSAPGQGTGEQFF. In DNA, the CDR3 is TGCAGTGCTCCGGGACAGGGGACCGGTGAGCAGTTCTTC.

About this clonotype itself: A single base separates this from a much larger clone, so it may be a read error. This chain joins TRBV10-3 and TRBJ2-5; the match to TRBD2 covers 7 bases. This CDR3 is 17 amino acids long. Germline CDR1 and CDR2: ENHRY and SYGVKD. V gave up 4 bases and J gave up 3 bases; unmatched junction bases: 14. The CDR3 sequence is CAISGSRGVAGEETQYF. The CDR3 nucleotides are TGTGCCATCAGTGGGTCTAGGGGCGTTGCGGGAGAAGAGACCCAGTACTTC.

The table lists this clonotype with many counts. The CDR3 sequence is CASSLTGKYSYNEQFF. CDR3 coding DNA: TGCGCCAGCAGCTTGACAGGGAAATACTCCTACAATGAGCAGTTCTTC. The V gene is TRBV5-1, the J gene TRBJ2-1; D may be TRBD1 (6 bases). CDR1 and CDR2 (germline): SGHRS, YFSETQ. This CDR3 region has 16 residues. With 1 base removed from V and 0 bases from J, the gap between germline ends came to 11 bases. Filled out from reference TRBV5-1 and TRBJ2-1, the complete variable domain reads KAGVTQTPRYLIKTRGQQVTLSCSPISGHRSVSWYQQTPGQGLQFLFEYFSETQRNKGNFPGRFSGRQFSNSRSEMNVSTLELGDSALYLCASSLTGKYSYNEQFFGPGTRLTVL.

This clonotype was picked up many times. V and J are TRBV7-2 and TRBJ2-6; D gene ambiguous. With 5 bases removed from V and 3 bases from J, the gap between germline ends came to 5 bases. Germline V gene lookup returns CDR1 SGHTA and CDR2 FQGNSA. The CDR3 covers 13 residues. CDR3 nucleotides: TGTGCCAGCAGCGGGATTGGGGCCAACGTCCTGACTTTC. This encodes CASSGIGANVLTF. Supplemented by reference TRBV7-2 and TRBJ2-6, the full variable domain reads GAGVSQSPSNKVTEKGKDVELRCDPISGHTALYWYRQSLGQGLEFLIYFQGNSAPDKSGLPSDRFSAERTGGSVSTLTIQRTQQEDSAVYLCASSGIGANVLTFGAGSRLTVL.

CDR3 DNA: TGTGCCAGCAGTCCACAAGGAGGGGCTTACGAGCAGTACTTC. It translates to CASSPQGGAYEQYF. The chain recombines TRBV12-3 or TRBV12-4 with TRBJ2-7, with D maybe TRBD2 (6 bases). The V end was cut by 5 bases, the J end by 4 bases, with 15 bases between. CDR3 size: 14 residues.

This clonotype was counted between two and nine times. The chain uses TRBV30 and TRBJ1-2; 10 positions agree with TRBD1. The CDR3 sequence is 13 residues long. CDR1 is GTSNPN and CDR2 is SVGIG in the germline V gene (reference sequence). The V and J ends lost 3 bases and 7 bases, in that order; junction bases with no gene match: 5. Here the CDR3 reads CAWRFGTGVGYTF. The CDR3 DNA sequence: TGTGCCTGGAGATTTGGGACAGGGGTTGGCTACACCTTC. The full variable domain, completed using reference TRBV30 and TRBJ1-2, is SQTIHQWPATLVQPVGSPLSLECTVEGTSNPNLYWYRQAAGRGLQLLFYSVGIGQISSEVPQNLSASRPQDRQFILSSKKLLLSDSGFYLCAWRFGTGVGYTFGSGTRLTVV.

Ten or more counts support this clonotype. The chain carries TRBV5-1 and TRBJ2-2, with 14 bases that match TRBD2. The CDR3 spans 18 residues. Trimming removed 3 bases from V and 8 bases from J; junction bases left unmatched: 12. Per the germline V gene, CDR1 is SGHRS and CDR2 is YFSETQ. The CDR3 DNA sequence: TGCGCCAGCAGCTCGGGGACTAGCGGGAGTAAGGTCGCGGGGGAGCTGTTTTTT. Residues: CASSSGTSGSKVAGELFF.

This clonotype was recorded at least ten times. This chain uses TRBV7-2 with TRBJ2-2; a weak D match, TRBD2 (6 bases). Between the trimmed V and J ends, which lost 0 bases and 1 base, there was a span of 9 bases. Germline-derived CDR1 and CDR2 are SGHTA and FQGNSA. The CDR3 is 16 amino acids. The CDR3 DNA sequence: TGTGCCAGCAGCTTAGCGCGGGGAGTGAACACCGGGGAGCTGTTTTTT. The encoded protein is CASSLARGVNTGELFF.

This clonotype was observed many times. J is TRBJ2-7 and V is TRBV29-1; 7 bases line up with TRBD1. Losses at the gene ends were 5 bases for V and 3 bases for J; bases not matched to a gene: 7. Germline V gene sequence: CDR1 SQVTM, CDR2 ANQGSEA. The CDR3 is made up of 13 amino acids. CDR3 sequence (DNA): TGCAGCGTTCCGGGACAGACCTACTACGAGCAGTACTTC. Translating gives CSVPGQTYYEQYF.

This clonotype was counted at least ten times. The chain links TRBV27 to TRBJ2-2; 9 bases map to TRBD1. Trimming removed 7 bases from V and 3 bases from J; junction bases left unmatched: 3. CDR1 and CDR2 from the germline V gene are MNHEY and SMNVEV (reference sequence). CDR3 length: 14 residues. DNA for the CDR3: TGTGCCAGCAAAAGGACAGGGGACACCGGGGAGCTGTTTTTT. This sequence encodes CASKRTGDTGELFF.

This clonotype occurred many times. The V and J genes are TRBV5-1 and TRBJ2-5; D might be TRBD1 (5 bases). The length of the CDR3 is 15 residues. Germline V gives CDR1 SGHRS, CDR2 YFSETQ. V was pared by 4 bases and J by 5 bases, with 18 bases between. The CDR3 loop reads CASSPGAGLKETQYF. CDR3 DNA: TGCGCCAGCAGCCCTGGTGCAGGGCTGAAGGAGACCCAGTACTTC.